The sequence of this T cell receptor (beta chain) was determined in a study of OX40 agonist ivuxolimab in advanced cancers. The repertoire was sequenced with immunoSEQ multiplex PCR; TCRdb's copy has only in-frame clones and lacks some. The repertoire holds 91,000 or so clones, roughly 95% seen once, with less than 0.2% in the top ten. This clone was counted once. The germline V and J ends were trimmed by 2 bases and 4 bases, with 2 bases remaining between them. Germline CDR1 is MDHEN and CDR2 is SYDVKM. The CDR3 runs 11 residues. J is TRBJ2-5 and V is TRBV28; the D is unclear. This receptor was taken from an adult with an advanced solid tumor such as melanoma, head and neck, liver or kidney cancer. The specimen comprised CD4+ or CD8+ T cells sorted from blood, sampled in a trial of the OX40 agonist ivuxolimab. In DNA, the CDR3 is TGTGCCAGCAGTTTAGTAGAGACCCAGTACTTC. Translated, it gives CASSLVETQYF.